The source of this T cell receptor (beta chain) is a study of regulatory T cells in long-lasting Graves disease. To make TCR beta libraries, researchers used iRepertoire HTBI primers and Arm-PCR of CDR3 regions. TCRdb ran MiXCR on the multiplex PCR reads and lists one entry per CDR3 protein. The sample lists about 430,000 distinct CDR3 sequences, around 20% occurring once. This clonotype was detected only a few times. Specified time point: persistent/refractory GD, antithyroid drugs over 5 years with positive TRAb. From RNA extracted from PBMCs, the TCR library was made. Graves' disease diagnosis was established per American Thyroid Association guidelines. Germline V CDR1 and CDR2: MGHRA, YSYEKL. The V and J ends lost 3 bases and 3 bases, in that order; junction bases with no gene match: 8. The CDR3 has 16 amino acids.

The chain carries TRBV4-1 and TRBJ2-5; the match to TRBD1 covers 9 bases. The sequence was collected from a female donor with Graves disease. The material sequenced was peripheral blood mononuclear cells (PBMCs), taken when the disease was refractory, from a patient treated with antithyroid drugs. CDR3 coding DNA: TGCGCCAGCAGCCACACGCCGGGACAGGGAGAAGAGACCCAGTACTTC. Translating it yields CASSHTPGQGEETQYF.